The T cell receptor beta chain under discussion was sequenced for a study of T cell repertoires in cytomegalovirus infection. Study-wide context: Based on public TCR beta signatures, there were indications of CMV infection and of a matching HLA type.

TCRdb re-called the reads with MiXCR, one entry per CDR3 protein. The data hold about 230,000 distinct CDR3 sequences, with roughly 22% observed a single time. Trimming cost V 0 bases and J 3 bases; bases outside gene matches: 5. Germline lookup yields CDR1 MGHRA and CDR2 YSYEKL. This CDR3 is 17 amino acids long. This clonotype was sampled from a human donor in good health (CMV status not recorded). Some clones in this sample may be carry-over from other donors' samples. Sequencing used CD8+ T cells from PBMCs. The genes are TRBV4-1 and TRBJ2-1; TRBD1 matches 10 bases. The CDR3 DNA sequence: TGCGCCAGCAGCCAAGACACCGGGACAGGGGTCTACAATGAGCAGTTCTTC. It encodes CASSQDTGTGVYNEQFF.